A single TCR beta chain is shown here with its context. Its specificity is not known. Generated by immunoSEQ multiplex PCR, the TCRdb table keeps only in-frame clones and is missing some. This table has roughly 130,000 clones, about 80% appearing once. Time point: week 11, during vaccination. Vaccination comprised doses that each held 300 ug of mutant IDH1 20-mer peptide, plus topical imiquimod. The source of the sample is a study of a mutant IDH1 vaccine in newly diagnosed glioma. About the research overall: In some groups vaccination began 4-6 weeks post-radiotherapy; others received it with temozolomide. Former treatment meant radiotherapy, temozolomide, or both; the majority had gotten both.

Findings and caveats of the study: Any relationship between pseudoprogression and changes in top peripheral T cell clonotypes seemed absent.

The CDR3 is made up of 15 amino acids. The germline gives CDR1 MGHRA, CDR2 YSYEKL. V lost 1 base, J lost 6 bases, and 16 bases lay in between. The specimen was PBMCs, collected from a glioma patient whose treatment included an IDH1 peptide vaccine. The TCR comes from a middle-aged man with glioma. The chain recombines TRBV4-1 with TRBJ2-7; no clear D. The CDR3 DNA reads TGCGCCAGCAGCCAAGGTCCGGCGACCCCAAGCGAGCAGTACTTC. Its translation is CASSQGPATPSEQYF.